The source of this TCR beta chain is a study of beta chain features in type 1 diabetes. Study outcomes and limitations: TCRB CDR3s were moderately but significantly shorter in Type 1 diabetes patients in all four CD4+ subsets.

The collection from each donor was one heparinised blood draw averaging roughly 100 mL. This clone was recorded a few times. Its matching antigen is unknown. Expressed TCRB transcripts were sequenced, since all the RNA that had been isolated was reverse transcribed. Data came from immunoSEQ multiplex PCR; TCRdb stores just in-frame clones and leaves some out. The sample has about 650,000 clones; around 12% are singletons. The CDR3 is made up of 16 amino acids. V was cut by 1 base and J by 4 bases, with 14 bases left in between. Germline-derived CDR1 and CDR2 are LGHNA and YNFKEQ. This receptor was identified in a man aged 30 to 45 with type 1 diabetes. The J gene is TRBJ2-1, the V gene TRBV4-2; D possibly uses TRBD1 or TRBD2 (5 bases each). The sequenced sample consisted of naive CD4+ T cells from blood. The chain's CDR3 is CASSQAPGPIYNEQFF. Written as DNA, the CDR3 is TGTGCCAGCAGCCAAGCACCGGGACCGATATACAATGAGCAGTTCTTC.